This TCR beta chain appears in the sequencing data of a study of cytomegalovirus exposure and HLA in healthy donors. About the research overall: An early data release held around 80 million unique TCRs from HLA-typed donors.

J was trimmed by 6 bases and V by 3 bases; bases with no gene match: 1. Germline loops: CDR1 MNHEY, CDR2 SMNVEV (reference sequence). This CDR3 comprises 14 residues. Findings of the study overall: Associated with HLA alleles at 0.05 false discovery rate in a later analysis were over 15,000 TCR beta sequences. Prior analysis indicated that the majority of TCR beta V segments exhibited productivity approximately 87% or approximately 30% of the time. In a later analysis, compared with equally common non-associated chains, HLA-associated beta chains were more expanded.

In regard to this clone: As yet, its antigen is unknown.

It was with 60 Vbeta and 13 Jbeta primers that the PCR ran. Produced via immunoSEQ multiplex PCR; TCRdb's table is partial and in-frame only. The table has about 130,000 clones, over 60% seen once; the top ten hold 2%. The sequenced sample was PBMCs. This rearrangement joins TRBV27 to TRBJ2-1; 11 bases are a match to TRBD1. The receptor was isolated from a man aged 25-45 years in good health and CMV-seronegative. The CDR3 bases are TGTGCCAGCAGTTTTGGGACAGGGGGCAATGAGCAGTTCTTC. It encodes CASSFGTGGNEQFF.